These 26 T cell receptor beta chains were all obtained from the same sample, sequenced in a study of cytomegalovirus exposure and HLA in healthy donors. The study ran its PCR with 60 Vbeta and 13 Jbeta primers. The repertoire was sequenced with immunoSEQ multiplex PCR; TCRdb's copy has only in-frame clones and lacks some. This repertoire shows around 150,000 clones, around 90% found once; its top ten account for roughly 0.5%. The sequencing sample was made of PBMCs. Receptors originate from a woman aged 40-49 years in good health and CMV-seronegative.

This rearrangement joins TRBV18 to TRBJ2-7; D possibly corresponds to TRBD2 (6 bases). The CDR3 loop spans 17 amino acids. Germline V gene lookup returns CDR1 KGHSH and CDR2 LQKENI. V was pared by 3 bases and J by 4 bases, with 22 bases between. CDR3 region: CASSPGGYSGLGYEQYF. Written as DNA, the CDR3 is TGTGCCAGCTCACCTGGGGGGTATAGCGGCCTGGGGTACGAGCAGTACTTC.

This sequence joins TRBV7-8 and TRBJ1-1; D remains unclear. Germline V lookup: CDR1 SGHVS, CDR2 FQNEAQ. Between the trimmed V and J ends, which lost 7 bases and 1 base, there was a span of 13 bases. The CDR3 runs to 14 residues. In DNA form, the CDR3 reads TGTGCCAGCACCGGTTCGCCCTCGAACACTGAAGCTTTCTTT. Amino acid sequence: CASTGSPSNTEAFF.

This chain links TRBV5-1 with TRBJ2-7, with 9 bases that match TRBD2. Trimming cost V 4 bases and J 2 bases; bases outside gene matches: 7. CDR1 and CDR2 (germline): SGHRS, YFSETQ. This CDR3 has 15 amino acids. The CDR3 loop reads CASSNAGGGTYEQYF. The CDR3 bases are TGCGCCAGCAGCAACGCGGGAGGGGGAACCTACGAGCAGTACTTC.

The chain couples TRBV5-1 to TRBJ2-1, with a tentative D call TRBD2 (5 bases). Trimming stripped 0 bases from V and 12 bases from J, with 16 bases between. The CDR3 consists of 14 residues. In germline, CDR1 is SGHRS, CDR2 YFSETQ. As DNA, the CDR3 is TGCGCCAGCAGCTTGGAGCAGACTGGACTCCGGCAGTTCTTC. This sequence encodes CASSLEQTGLRQFF.

The chain has TRBV11-1 and TRBJ2-2; the D is unclear. The V and J ends lost 6 bases and 1 base respectively, with 3 bases between them. Germline V CDR1 and CDR2: SGHAT, FQDESV (reference sequence). The CDR3 has 12 amino acids. The CDR3 DNA reads as TGTGCCAGCAGGCGGAACACCGGGGAGCTGTTTTTT. This encodes CASRRNTGELFF.

The rearrangement joins TRBV6-7 to TRBJ2-3; D ambiguous. TRBV6-7 qualifies as an ORF whose function is uncertain. The V gene lost 9 bases and the J gene lost 0 bases, with 10 bases spanning the gap. The CDR3 is 13 amino acids. CDR3 protein: CASNDCSTDTQYF. CDR3 bases: TGTGCCAGTAACGACTGCAGCACAGATACGCAGTATTTT.

This clone came up once. The V and J genes are TRBV2 and TRBJ2-1, with 8 positions matching TRBD2. Germline lookup yields CDR1 SNHLY and CDR2 FYNNEI. This CDR3 comprises 17 residues. Trimming cost V 6 bases and J 0 bases; bases outside gene matches: 10. This CDR3 is CASSGAGATPSYNEQFF. CDR3 DNA: TGTGCCAGCAGCGGAGCGGGAGCTACCCCCTCCTACAATGAGCAGTTCTTC.

The chain links TRBV30 to TRBJ1-4, with 8 bases fitting TRBD1. Germline CDR1 and CDR2: GTSNPN and SVGIG (reference sequence). V shed 4 bases and J 0 bases; nucleotides not matched to a gene: 4. The CDR3 has 15 residues. The CDR3 is CAWTYRGSTNEKLFF. Here the CDR3 DNA reads TGTGCCTGGACCTACAGGGGGTCAACTAATGAAAAACTGTTTTTT.

J is TRBJ2-1 and V is TRBV5-4, with 11 bases fitting TRBD2. The V gene end was trimmed by 4 bases and the J gene end by 6 bases; junction bases not matched to a gene: 0. The CDR3 loop spans 13 amino acids. CDR1 and CDR2 (germline): SGHNT, YYREEE (reference sequence). CDR3: CASSGLAGNEQFF. CDR3 nucleotide sequence: TGTGCCAGCAGCGGACTAGCGGGCAATGAGCAGTTCTTC.

The CDR3 here is CASRGANGYTF. The CDR3 nucleotides read TGTGCCAGCCGCGGGGCAAACGGCTACACCTTC. The chain couples TRBV11-3 to TRBJ1-2; possible D gene TRBD1, 5 bases. Trimming took 8 bases from V and 8 from J, leaving 12 bases between them. This CDR3 comprises 11 residues. Germline V CDR1 and CDR2: SGHNT, YENEEA. The whole variable domain, filled in from reference TRBV11-3 and TRBJ1-2, reads EAGVVQSPRYKIIEKKQPVAFWCNPISGHNTLYWYLQNLGQGPELLIRYENEEAVDDSQLPKDRFSAERLKGVDSTLKIQPAELGDSAVYLCASRGANGYTFGSGTRLTVV.

This clone turned up a few times. The chain recombines TRBV5-4 with TRBJ2-3, with D possibly being TRBD2 (6 bases). Germline V lookup: CDR1 SGHNT, CDR2 YYREEE (reference sequence). V was trimmed by 1 base and J by 2 bases, leaving 14 bases between them. There are 16 residues in the CDR3. The CDR3 sequence is CASSLLVAASTDTQYF. The CDR3 DNA reads as TGTGCCAGCAGCTTGCTAGTAGCGGCCTCCACAGATACGCAGTATTTT. The variable domain in full, completed from reference TRBV5-4 and TRBJ2-3, reads ETGVTQSPTHLIKTRGQQVTLRCSSQSGHNTVSWYQQALGQGPQFIFQYYREEENGRGNFPPRFSGLQFPNYSSELNVNALELDDSALYLCASSLLVAASTDTQYFGPGTRLTVL.

The chain is built from TRBV28 and TRBJ1-2, with unresolved D. The CDR3 loop spans 13 amino acids. V was clipped by 2 bases and J by 8 bases, with 12 bases between them. Germline V gives CDR1 MDHEN, CDR2 SYDVKM. The CDR3 region has the DNA TGTGCCAGCAGTTTAGAGTCCCGGCGGGGCTACACCTTC. Translated, it gives CASSLESRRGYTF.

The chain carries TRBV11-3 and TRBJ2-1, with TRBD2 matching 7 bases. Trimming removed 5 bases from V and 5 bases from J; junction bases left unmatched: 9. CDR1 SGHNT and CDR2 YENEEA come from the germline V gene. The CDR3 loop spans 15 amino acids. The DNA for the CDR3 is TGTGCCAGCAGCCGCCGCGAGCGGGGCCACAATGAGCAGTTCTTC. As protein: CASSRRERGHNEQFF.

Of note for this clone: Other DNA sequences in the same sample also yield this CDR3. This chain links TRBV9 with TRBJ1-1; D unclear. Germline V gene lookup returns CDR1 SGDLS and CDR2 YYNGEE. The CDR3 is made up of 13 amino acids. Trimming pared 0 bases from V and 1 base from J, leaving 4 bases between. CDR3 in DNA: TGTGCCAGCAGCGTAGCGAGGAACACTGAAGCTTTCTTT. This translates into CASSVARNTEAFF.

The J gene is TRBJ2-7, the V gene TRBV7-2; no definite D call. CDR1 and CDR2 (germline): SGHTA, FQGNSA. The CDR3 length is 14 residues. With 6 bases removed from V and 2 bases from J, the gap between germline ends came to 14 bases. CDR3 nucleotides: TGTGCCAGCAGTTTTTTCAGGTCAGCCTACGAGCAGTACTTC. Amino acid sequence: CASSFFRSAYEQYF.

The J gene is TRBJ2-7, the V gene TRBV4-1, with D tentatively TRBD1 (5 bases). Looked up from germline, CDR1 is MGHRA and CDR2 is YSYEKL. With 0 bases removed from V and 1 base from J, the gap between germline ends came to 13 bases. There are 16 residues in the CDR3. CDR3 bases: TGCGCCAGCAGCCAAGATAAGGGCCAGGGTTCCTACGAGCAGTACTTC. Translating gives CASSQDKGQGSYEQYF.

CDR3 protein: CASSESGGSDTQYF. CDR3 coding DNA: TGTGCCAGCAGTGAGTCCGGCGGATCAGATACGCAGTATTTT. The chain employs TRBV2 and TRBJ2-3; D is undetermined. This CDR3 has 14 amino acids. Per germline, CDR1 SNHLY and CDR2 FYNNEI. Trimming shortened V by 3 bases and J by 4 bases, and 11 bases separated the two germline ends.

The gene calls are TRBV7-2 and TRBJ2-7; D not certain. Germline V gene sequence: CDR1 SGHTA, CDR2 FQGNSA. The CDR3 runs 14 residues. Deletions cut 1 base from V and 2 bases from J, with 9 bases between. The CDR3 region is CASSLVMGAYEQYF. In DNA, the CDR3 is TGTGCCAGCAGCTTAGTTATGGGCGCCTACGAGCAGTACTTC.

In the case of this clone: An end of the junction does not agree with germline; a read error may underlie this. V usage is TRBV7-7 and J usage is TRBJ2-7; maybe TRBD1 (7 bases). CDR1 SSHAT and CDR2 FNYEAQ come from the germline V gene (reference sequence). This CDR3 contains 14 residues. In DNA form, the CDR3 reads TGTGCTAGCAGCTTAGGTCAGGGGGGCTACGAGCAGTACTTC. Amino acids: CASSLGQGGYEQYF.

The chain employs TRBV28 and TRBJ1-2; D might be TRBD1 (5 bases). Germline assignment: CDR1 MDHEN and CDR2 SYDVKM. The ends were cut back, 3 bases at V and 0 bases at J, with 8 bases in the middle. The CDR3 runs 14 residues. The CDR3 DNA is TGTGCCAGCAGTTTGGACATAACTAACTATGGCTACACCTTC. Translating it yields CASSLDITNYGYTF.

The chain employs TRBV5-8 and TRBJ2-1; 10 nucleotides line up with TRBD1. The CDR3 length is 16 residues. Germline values: CDR1 SGHTS, CDR2 YDEGEE. J was trimmed by 8 bases and V by 0 bases; bases with no gene match: 8. The CDR3 is CASSLGSGQGGDEQFF. DNA of the CDR3: TGTGCCAGCAGCTTGGGTTCTGGACAGGGGGGGGATGAGCAGTTCTTC.

The J gene is TRBJ1-2, the V gene TRBV19; TRBD1 agrees at 8 bases. This CDR3 comprises 14 residues. V lost 7 bases, J lost 4 bases, and 8 bases stayed unmatched. CDR1 is LNHDA and CDR2 is SQIVND in the germline V gene (reference sequence). Here the CDR3 reads CASTRDRGRYGYTF. DNA for the CDR3: TGTGCCAGTACCCGAGACAGGGGACGCTATGGCTACACCTTC.

This chain uses TRBV28 with TRBJ2-3; D is undetermined. Trimming took off 1 base at V and 0 bases at J, with 8 bases between the two ends. The CDR3 is 15 residues long. Germline loops: CDR1 MDHEN, CDR2 SYDVKM. CDR3 region: CASSLFGLSTDTQYF. The CDR3 region has the DNA TGTGCCAGCAGTTTATTCGGTCTTAGCACAGATACGCAGTATTTT.

The chain couples TRBV28 to TRBJ2-5; D not resolved. In germline, CDR1 is MDHEN, CDR2 SYDVKM. CDR3 size: 11 residues. Trimming removed 5 bases at V and 2 bases at J, with 3 bases between. DNA of the CDR3: TGTGCCAGCAGTCAACAAGAGACCCAGTACTTC. Amino acid sequence: CASSQQETQYF.

The chain has TRBV5-8 and TRBJ2-3, with D possibly TRBD2 on 5 matching bases. The CDR3 runs to 15 residues. Between the trimmed V and J ends, which lost 2 bases and 6 bases, there was a span of 16 bases. Germline CDR1 and CDR2: SGHTS and YDEGEE. The CDR3 DNA is TGTGCCAGCAGCTTCGGGTCCACCCGAGGGGATACGCAGTATTTT. Its protein product is CASSFGSTRGDTQYF.

The rearrangement joins TRBV11-1 to TRBJ2-3, with D hard to call. The CDR3 is made up of 13 amino acids. Between the trimmed V and J ends, which lost 8 bases and 1 base, there was a span of 10 bases. Germline V gene sequence: CDR1 SGHAT, CDR2 FQDESV (reference sequence). The CDR3 nucleotides read TGTGCCAGCCTTCGTCCCGGCACAGATACGCAGTATTTT. Amino acids: CASLRPGTDTQYF.